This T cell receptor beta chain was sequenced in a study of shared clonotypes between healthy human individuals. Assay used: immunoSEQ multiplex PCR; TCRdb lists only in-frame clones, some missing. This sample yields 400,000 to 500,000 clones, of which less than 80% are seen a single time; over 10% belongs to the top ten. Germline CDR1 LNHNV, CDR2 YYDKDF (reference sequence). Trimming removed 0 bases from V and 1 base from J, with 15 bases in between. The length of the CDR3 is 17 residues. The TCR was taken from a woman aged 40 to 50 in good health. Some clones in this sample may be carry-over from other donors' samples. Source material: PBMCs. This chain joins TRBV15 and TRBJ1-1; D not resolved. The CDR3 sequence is CATSRDWAPFSNTEAFF. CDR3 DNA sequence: TGTGCCACCAGCAGAGATTGGGCCCCTTTTTCGAACACTGAAGCTTTCTTT.